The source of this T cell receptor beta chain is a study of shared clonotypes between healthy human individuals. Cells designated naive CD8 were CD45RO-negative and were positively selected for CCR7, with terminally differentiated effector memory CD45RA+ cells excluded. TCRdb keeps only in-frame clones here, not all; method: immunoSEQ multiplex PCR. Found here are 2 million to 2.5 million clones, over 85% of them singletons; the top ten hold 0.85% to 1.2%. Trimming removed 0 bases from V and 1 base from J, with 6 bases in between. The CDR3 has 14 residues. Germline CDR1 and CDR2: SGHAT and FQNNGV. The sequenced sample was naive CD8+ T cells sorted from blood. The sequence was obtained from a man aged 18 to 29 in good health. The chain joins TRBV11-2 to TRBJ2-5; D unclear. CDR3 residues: CASSLEGVQETQYF. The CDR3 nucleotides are TGTGCCAGCAGCTTAGAAGGCGTCCAAGAGACCCAGTACTTC.